Described below is a single TCR beta chain sequence and its context. This entry is derived from a study of circulating tumor DNA in untreated peripheral T-cell lymphoma. The protocol was immunoSEQ multiplex PCR, while the TCRdb copy is restricted to in-frame clones and leaves out a portion. The sample lists about 7,300 clones, about 76% seen once, with approximately 15% in the top ten. This tumor tissue came from a pretreatment baseline collection. The CDR3 spans 15 residues. V shed 2 bases, J shed 5 bases, and the junction held 6 bases outside the gene matches. Germline V gene lookup returns CDR1 SGHRS and CDR2 YFSETQ.

Sample: tumor tissue. The rearrangement uses TRBV5-1 and TRBJ1-5; 8 nucleotides line up with TRBD1. This TCR was sampled from a human donor with peripheral T-cell lymphoma. CDR3 sequence: CASSLDPGGDQPQHF. The CDR3 DNA reads as TGCGCCAGCAGCTTAGATCCAGGGGGCGATCAGCCCCAGCATTTT.